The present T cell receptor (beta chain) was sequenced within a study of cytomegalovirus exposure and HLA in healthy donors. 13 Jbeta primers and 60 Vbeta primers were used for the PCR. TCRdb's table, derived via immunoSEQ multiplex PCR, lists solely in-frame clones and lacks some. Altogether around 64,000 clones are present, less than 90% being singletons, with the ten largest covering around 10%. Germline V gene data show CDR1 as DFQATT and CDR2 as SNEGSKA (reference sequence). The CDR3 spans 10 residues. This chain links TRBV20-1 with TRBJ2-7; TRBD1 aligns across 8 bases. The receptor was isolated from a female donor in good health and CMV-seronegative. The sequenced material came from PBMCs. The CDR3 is CSGQGYEQYF. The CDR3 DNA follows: TGCAGCGGACAGGGCTACGAGCAGTACTTC.